This T cell receptor (beta chain) was sequenced in a study of blood T cell repertoires in COVID-19 (dated by TCRdb to the early 2020s). Study-wide context: Samples covering the acute and convalescent phases of COVID-19 were provided by collaborators in the United States, Italy and Spain. The repertoires were released in a freely available public database meant as a resource for research on the immune response to SARS-CoV-2. The material from the prospective study consisted of cDNA or gDNA derived from T cells, B-cell-depleted T cells, or PBMCs. Samples were obtained from the ongoing ImmuneRACE study (first 160 participants) and from 950 to 1,500 subjects provided by 6 global collaborators. The sample metadata nearly always contained a de-identified subject ID, COVID-19 status, age in years and sex. HLA class I and class II types, where available, came from metadata supplied by the sample provider rather than from assay-based typing. Deeply sampled blood TCRbeta repertoires from subjects exposed to, actively infected with, or recovered from COVID-19 were included in the dataset. Results and caveats for the whole study, not just this receptor: The quantity of clinical and demographic metadata differed by source and by participant and was supplied without curation.

TCRbeta CDR3 regions were amplified from genomic DNA by means of the immunoSEQ Assay, a bias-controlled multiplex PCR. The original methods were these. The number of nucleated cells in each sample was estimated from the amplification of reference gene primers within the assay. To quantify the absolute abundance of each unique TCRbeta CDR3 rearrangement, sequence reads were collapsed and filtered. For each sample, productive Simpson clonality was calculated by taking the square root of Simpson's diversity index across productive rearrangements. TCRdb mirrors the immuneACCESS table, restricted to in-frame sequences. Some clones are absent from its copies; in checked studies, under half trace to an unresolved V gene, and the reason for the others is unknown. From that table come the V and J calls and clone size; the DNA was used to work out D and trimming. For this sample there are 26,000 or so clones; approximately 66% appear just once. The top ten clonotypes cover about 7.1% of the sample.

For CDR1 and CDR2, the germline V gene lists SGHAT and FQNNGV. Trimming removed 5 bases from V and 6 bases from J; the gene matches leave 9 bases unexplained. Taken from cysteine to phenylalanine, the CDR3 has 14 residues. The read is trimmed to its CDR3 DNA, 42 bases read in frame from base 1. Whole blood was collected in K2EDTA tubes by collaborating institutions according to the institutions' own protocols. For TCRbeta analysis, collaborator samples were shipped as frozen whole blood, as isolated PBMCs, or as DNA extracted from either sample type. In its sample, this clone was seen a few times. Its recognized antigen is unknown. Base qualities are not recorded, but no much larger clone differs from it by a single base.

The sample comprised peripheral blood. The sequence was obtained from a man aged 55-75 years with active or convalescent COVID-19. The V and J segments used are TRBV11-2 and TRBJ1-1; TRBD1 lines up with 7 middle nucleotides. CDR3 sequence: CASSPQGVRAEAFF. The DNA reads as follows: TGTGCCAGCAGCCCGCAGGGGGTGAGGGCTGAAGCTTTCTTT.